This TCR beta chain appears in the sequencing data of a study of shared clonotypes between healthy human individuals. The wider study: The cohort comprised a couple of women and a few men. Their ages spanned 18 to 49 years.

With regard to this clone: Its antigen is undetermined.

Clones were read by immunoSEQ multiplex PCR, and TCRdb kept only the in-frame ones, dropping some. This sample yields 2 million to 2.5 million clones, of which less than 95% are seen a single time; 0.85% to 1.3% belongs to the top ten. Overall study findings and caveats: Naive CD4 clonotypes were shared across a handful of donors at roughly 5.3%. Generation probability values for non-shared clonotypes were lower than those for clonotypes shared by all four donors. Naive subsets generally had larger estimated richness than memory subsets.

The CDR3 loop spans 17 amino acids. Trimming cost V 0 bases and J 4 bases, with 16 bases left between them. The germline V gene has CDR1 LNHNV and CDR2 YYDKDF (reference sequence). The naive CD8 population came from CD45RO-negative cells selected for CCR7, without terminally differentiated effector memory CD45RA+ cells. The receptor comes from a young man in good health. Sequencing was performed on naive CD8+ T cells sorted from blood. This chain links TRBV15 with TRBJ1-5; tentative D call: TRBD1 (5 bases). DNA of the CDR3: TGTGCCACCAGCAGAGAGGAGGGGATGCCAGTGAATCAGCCCCAGCATTTT. This translates into CATSREEGMPVNQPQHF.